The 25 T cell receptor beta chains reported below all come from one sample, sequenced in a study of cytomegalovirus exposure and HLA in healthy donors. PCR employed 60 Vbeta and 13 Jbeta primers. Some clones are missing from TCRdb's copy, which holds only in-frame ones; the method was immunoSEQ multiplex PCR. The sample records hundreds of thousands of clones, about 88% being singletons. Input material: PBMCs. These receptors all stem from a girl aged 2 to 10 in good health and CMV-seronegative.

The chain couples TRBV29-1 to TRBJ2-7, with a tentative D call TRBD2 (6 bases). V lost 4 bases to trimming and J lost 0 bases, with 13 bases between them. Germline loops: CDR1 SQVTM, CDR2 ANQGSEA. The CDR3 length is 14 residues. The CDR3 region is CSVGRTGLSYEQYF. DNA of the CDR3: TGCAGCGTTGGAAGAACGGGACTCTCCTACGAGCAGTACTTC.

DNA of the CDR3: TGTGCCAGCAGCCAGAGGGGGCGCCTGACCAATGAGCAGTTCTTC. It yields the protein CASSQRGRLTNEQFF. This chain links TRBV5-4 with TRBJ2-1, with 7 bases matching TRBD1. The CDR3 length is 15 residues. The junction had 10 bases not matched to a gene; V was cut back by 4 bases and J by 6 bases. Germline CDR1 reads SGHNT; CDR2 reads YYREEE (reference sequence).

With respect to this clone: The junction departs from the called germline gene at one end, perhaps through a read error. J is TRBJ2-1 and V is TRBV30; TRBD2 matches at 7 bases. CDR3 length: 11 residues. Germline CDR1 reads GTSNPN; CDR2 reads SVGIG (reference sequence). The CDR3 loop reads CAWITGGLVLF. The CDR3 DNA is TGTGCCTGGATCACGGGTGGACTAGTTCTCTTC.

The gene calls are TRBV4-2 and TRBJ2-5, with 8 bases lining up with TRBD2. The CDR3 covers 16 residues. Trimming removed 4 bases from V and 1 base from J; junction bases left unmatched: 8. Germline CDR1 is LGHNA and CDR2 is YNFKEQ. CDR3 amino acids: CASSPAGGGTQETQYF. The CDR3 DNA follows: TGTGCCAGCAGCCCAGCTGGCGGGGGGACCCAAGAGACCCAGTACTTC.

This clone occurred once. This chain connects TRBV5-1 to TRBJ2-5, with 7 bases matching TRBD1. The J call may be faulty, since TRBJ2-7 better matches the DNA end. Germline CDR1 reads SGHRS; CDR2 reads YFSETQ. The CDR3 totals 19 residues. CDR3 nucleotides: TGCGCCAGCAGCCTAGGTCCTTTGGGGACCCTTGGGGACAGCTACGAGCAGTACTTC. Translating it yields CASSLGPLGTLGDSYEQYF.

The chain recombines TRBV7-2 with TRBJ1-3; 7 bases match TRBD1. From germline, CDR1 is SGHTA and CDR2 FQGNSA. The V and J ends lost 4 bases and 2 bases, in that order; junction bases with no gene match: 5. This CDR3 region has 15 residues. Here the CDR3 DNA reads TGTGCCAGCAGCTCCCGGACAGGCGCTGGAAACACCATATATTTT. Translating gives CASSSRTGAGNTIYF.

V usage is TRBV28 and J usage is TRBJ2-7, with a weak D call TRBD2 (5 bases). V was clipped by 7 bases and J by 7 bases, with 17 bases between them. The CDR3 is 13 amino acids. The germline V gene has CDR1 MDHEN and CDR2 SYDVKM. The CDR3 DNA is TGTGCCAGCAACGGGGTCCTCCTTCGGGAGCAGTACTTC. Translation gives CASNGVLLREQYF. Using reference TRBV28 and TRBJ2-7 for the parts outside the CDR3, the full variable domain is DVKVTQSSRYLVKRTGEKVFLECVQDMDHENMFWYRQDPGLGLRLIYFSYDVKMKEKGDIPEGYSVSREKKERFSLILESASTNQTSMYLCASNGVLLREQYFGPGTRLTVT.

The chain combines TRBV7-9 with TRBJ2-1; TRBD2 aligns across 8 bases. This CDR3 has 15 residues. The V gene end was trimmed by 2 bases and the J gene end by 2 bases; junction bases not matched to a gene: 2. CDR1 and CDR2 from the germline V gene are SEHNR and FQNEAQ (reference sequence). The CDR3: CASSLRREAYNEQFF. CDR3 bases: TGTGCCAGCAGCTTACGGCGGGAGGCCTACAATGAGCAGTTCTTC.

The chain employs TRBV10-2 and TRBJ2-7, with TRBD2 identical over 15 bases. Germline loops: CDR1 WSHSY, CDR2 SAAADI. V trimming: 6 bases; J trimming: 4 bases; junction bases outside the gene matches: 7. The CDR3 totals 16 residues. CDR3 sequence (DNA): TGCGCCAGCAGGCAAGGGACTAGCGGGAGGTTGTACGAGCAGTACTTC. This encodes CASRQGTSGRLYEQYF.

On this clone: The junction differs from germline at one of its ends, possibly a read error. The chain uses TRBV28 and TRBJ1-5; 8 nucleotides agree with TRBD1. Germline-derived CDR1 and CDR2 are MDHEN and SYDVKM. The CDR3 is made up of 11 amino acids. The CDR3 spells CASSKRTGSYF. CDR3 sequence (DNA): TGTGCCAGCAGTAAAAGGACAGGGTCGTATTTT.

This sequence joins TRBV5-1 and TRBJ2-1, with no clear D. The CDR3 totals 16 residues. V dropped 2 bases and J dropped 0 bases, with 12 bases sitting between them. The germline gives CDR1 SGHRS, CDR2 YFSETQ. The CDR3 protein is CASSFGFLSSYNEQFF. In DNA form, the CDR3 reads TGCGCCAGCAGCTTCGGGTTCTTAAGCTCCTACAATGAGCAGTTCTTC.

In its sample, this clone was seen once. The V call is TRBV2, the J call TRBJ2-3, with TRBD1 as a possible D gene (6 bases). Trimming took off 7 bases at V and 2 bases at J, with 13 bases between the two ends. The CDR3 loop spans 14 amino acids. Germline V gene sequence: CDR1 SNHLY, CDR2 FYNNEI. This CDR3 is CASNLGQLTDTQYF. In DNA form, the CDR3 reads TGTGCCAGCAACCTCGGACAGCTCACAGATACGCAGTATTTT.

This chain uses TRBV10-3 with TRBJ1-2, with D uncertain. This CDR3 contains 17 residues. V was pared by 0 bases and J by 0 bases, with 14 bases between. Germline CDR1 is ENHRY and CDR2 is SYGVKD. The CDR3 DNA reads TGTGCCATCAGTGAGTCGAAGCTCGGGATCTCTAACTATGGCTACACCTTC. This codes for CAISESKLGISNYGYTF.

The chain employs TRBV28 and TRBJ1-6, with a possible D match to TRBD1 (5 bases). Looked up from germline, CDR1 is MDHEN and CDR2 is SYDVKM. There are 13 residues in the CDR3. Trimming stripped 8 bases from V and 5 bases from J, with 10 bases between. CDR3 DNA sequence: TGTGCCAGCGGCCGACAGCATAATTCACCCCTCCACTTT. Amino acid sequence: CASGRQHNSPLHF.

The chain carries TRBV5-1 and TRBJ2-2; 9 bases align to TRBD2. The CDR3 runs to 14 residues. Trimming removed 5 bases from V and 4 bases from J; junction bases left unmatched: 3. The germline V gene has CDR1 SGHRS and CDR2 YFSETQ. CDR3 sequence: CASRGLAFTGELFF. The DNA for the CDR3 is TGCGCCAGCAGAGGACTAGCGTTCACCGGGGAGCTGTTTTTT.

The chain combines TRBV7-6 with TRBJ2-7; TRBD1 might be the D (6 bases). Germline CDR1 reads SGHVS; CDR2 reads FNYEAQ. The CDR3 loop spans 15 amino acids. The V end lost 2 bases, the J end lost 1 base, and 12 bases lay between the germline ends. CDR3 DNA: TGTGCCAGCAGCTTAACAGGGCCCCCGTCCTACGAGCAGTACTTC. It translates to CASSLTGPPSYEQYF. Full variable domain (remainder filled in from reference TRBV7-6 and TRBJ2-7): GAGVSQSPRYKVTKRGQDVALRCDPISGHVSLYWYRQALGQGPEFLTYFNYEAQQDKSGLPNDRFSAERPEGSISTLTIQRTEQRDSAMYRCASSLTGPPSYEQYFGPGTRLTVT.

V gene TRBV27 combines with J gene TRBJ1-2; 8 nucleotides match TRBD1. With 4 bases clipped from V and 8 bases from J, the junction kept 6 bases outside the gene matches. The germline V gene encodes CDR1 MNHEY and CDR2 SMNVEV (reference sequence). The CDR3 length is 13 residues. The CDR3 bases are TGTGCCAGCAGTTCACCAGGGGGCGCGGGCTACACCTTC. Encoded protein: CASSSPGGAGYTF.

CDR3 sequence reads: CASSTHRGDFSGNTIYF. The CDR3 DNA follows: TGTGCCAGCAGTACCCACAGGGGGGATTTCTCTGGAAACACCATATATTTT. This chain joins TRBV25-1 and TRBJ1-3, with 8 bases that match TRBD1. This CDR3 region has 17 residues. From germline, CDR1 is MGHDK and CDR2 SYGVNS. V dropped 5 bases and J dropped 0; count of bases not matched to a gene: 9.

The J gene is TRBJ2-3, the V gene TRBV4-1; D remains ambiguous. Per the germline V gene, CDR1 is MGHRA and CDR2 is YSYEKL. Trimming took 4 bases from V and 0 from J, leaving 14 bases between them. The length of the CDR3 is 16 residues. Here the CDR3 reads CASSLPPRSSTDTQYF. In nucleotides, the CDR3 is TGCGCCAGCAGCCTCCCTCCGAGAAGTAGCACAGATACGCAGTATTTT.

This rearrangement joins TRBV5-1 to TRBJ2-1; no reliable D call. V lost 1 base and J lost 1, with 9 bases in between. This CDR3 has 15 residues. Germline-derived CDR1 and CDR2 are SGHRS and YFSETQ. The CDR3 DNA reads TGCGCCAGCAGCTTGAGTAGCCAGTCCTACAATGAGCAGTTCTTC. As protein: CASSLSSQSYNEQFF.

The rearrangement links TRBV5-1 to TRBJ2-1, with 7 bases fitting TRBD1. This CDR3 has 15 residues. CDR1 and CDR2 from the germline V gene are SGHRS and YFSETQ. Trimming removed 5 bases from V and 6 bases from J; junction bases left unmatched: 11. The CDR3 reads CASSYGGAGGNEQFF. The CDR3 DNA reads as TGCGCCAGCAGTTACGGTGGGGCAGGGGGCAATGAGCAGTTCTTC.

The V and J genes are TRBV5-1 and TRBJ1-4; 9 bases match TRBD1. This CDR3 is built from 15 residues. Germline-derived CDR1 and CDR2 are SGHRS and YFSETQ. With 0 bases clipped from V and 7 bases from J, the junction kept 4 bases outside the gene matches. Here the CDR3 reads CASSLGTGVGEKLFF. The CDR3 DNA reads TGCGCCAGCAGCTTGGGGACAGGGGTTGGTGAAAAACTGTTTTTT.

The table lists this clone with a few counts. The V and J genes are TRBV6-1 and TRBJ1-5; D might be TRBD1 (6 bases). The CDR3 consists of 14 residues. Germline V lookup: CDR1 MNHNS, CDR2 SASEGT. Deletions cut 6 bases from V and 0 bases from J, with 9 bases between. DNA of the CDR3: TGTGCCAGCAGGAGGGGGTATAGCAATCAGCCCCAGCATTTT. This gives the protein CASRRGYSNQPQHF.

This sequence joins TRBV10-3 and TRBJ2-1, with TRBD2 matching over 8 bases. The CDR3 sequence is 15 residues long. Trimming cost V 5 bases and J 3 bases; bases outside gene matches: 6. The germline V gene encodes CDR1 ENHRY and CDR2 SYGVKD. CDR3 region: CAISTGGRIYNEQFF. The CDR3 DNA follows: TGTGCCATCAGTACGGGGGGGCGAATCTACAATGAGCAGTTCTTC.

The chain has TRBV7-2 and TRBJ2-2; 9 bases agree with TRBD2. Losses at the gene ends were 2 bases for V and 6 bases for J; bases not matched to a gene: 4. In germline, CDR1 is SGHTA, CDR2 FQGNSA. The CDR3 spans 15 residues. The CDR3: CASSLSGRISGELFF. In DNA, the CDR3 is TGTGCCAGCAGCTTAAGCGGGAGGATTTCCGGGGAGCTGTTTTTT.